These T cell receptor beta chains were read from a single sample in a study of CD8+ T cells in alopecia areata. Measured with immunoSEQ multiplex PCR; TCRdb has only the in-frame clones, and not every one. The sample comprises under 150,000 clones, less than 65% of which are singletons, and 30% to 45% rests with the top ten. The sample consisted of CD8+ T cells sorted from blood. The receptor source for this set is a human donor in good health. Both conserved end residues are part of each CDR3. D genes are given only for firm matches. Some rows have no size entry. The others give once, few or many, or a class for an expanded clone.

CDR3 DNA | CDR3 protein | J gene | D gene | clone size | V gene
TGTGCCAGCAGTTTATCTTTGGGGCGGGAGCTCTATGAGCAGTTCTTC | CASSLSLGRELYEQFF | TRBJ2-1 | TRBD2 | . | TRBV27
TGTGCCAGCAGCTTAGTGGCTGGGACAGGGTTCCAGCCCCAGCATTTT | CASSLVAGTGFQPQHF | TRBJ1-5 | TRBD1 | . | TRBV7-6
TGTGCCAGCAGCAACCCCGACAGGGCGAATCAGCCCCAGCATTTT | CASSNPDRANQPQHF | TRBJ1-5 | TRBD1 | few | TRBV5-5
TGCAGCGTTCCTATCACGGCGGTCCCCTCAAATGAGCAGTTCTTC | CSVPITAVPSNEQFF | TRBJ2-1 | . | . | TRBV29-1
TGTGCCAGCAGCCTGAACAATGAGCAGTTCTTC | CASSLNNEQFF | TRBJ2-1 | . | . | TRBV11-2
TGTGCCAGCAGTGCTTCCCCCAGGGGTACAGGCACTGAAGCTTTCTTT | CASSASPRGTGTEAFF | TRBJ1-1 | . | few | TRBV6-1
TGCAGCGTTGAAGTGTCCGGACCACTAGTAACCTACGAGCAGTACTTC | CSVEVSGPLVTYEQYF | TRBJ2-7 | . | . | TRBV29-1
TGTGCCACCAGCGAGGGACCGAATACTTTAACCGGGGAGCTGTTTTTT | CATSEGPNTLTGELFF | TRBJ2-2 | . | . | TRBV15
TGTGCCAGCAGCGTAGGAGGGGGTAGGGGCCAAGAGACCCAGTACTTC | CASSVGGGRGQETQYF | TRBJ2-5 | . | . | TRBV9
TGTGCCAGCAGGAGAGCACAGGGAGGTGAAAAACTGTTTTTT | CASRRAQGGEKLFF | TRBJ1-4 | . | . | TRBV27
TGTGCCAGCAGTTTAGGGCCGGGACAGGGGGCCGAGCAGTACTTC | CASSLGPGQGAEQYF | TRBJ2-7 | TRBD1 | few | TRBV28
TGCAGCGCCATCGGGACTAGCGGATACAATGAGCAGTTCTTC | CSAIGTSGYNEQFF | TRBJ2-1 | TRBD2 | . | TRBV29-1
TGTGCCAGCAGCTCCGCGGACAGGGAGGGTGAAGCTTTCTTT | CASSSADREGEAFF | TRBJ1-1 | TRBD1 | . | TRBV7-2
TGTGCCAGCAGCCCCCGTGCTAGTTCTAATGAGCAGTTCTTC | CASSPRASSNEQFF | TRBJ2-1 | . | . | TRBV9
TGTGCCAGCAGTGCTAACAGTGCCTACGAGCAGTACTTC | CASSANSAYEQYF | TRBJ2-7 | . | . | TRBV6-1
TGCGCCAGCAGCTATAGACTAGTCCAAGAGACCCAGTACTTC | CASSYRLVQETQYF | TRBJ2-5 | . | . | TRBV5-1
TGCAGCGTACTTACCCGGGGAGGCGAGTACTTC | CSVLTRGGEYF | TRBJ2-7 | . | few | TRBV29-1
TGTGCCAGCAGCTCTGCCGCCTATGGCTACACCTTC | CASSSAAYGYTF | TRBJ1-2 | . | . | TRBV5-6
TGTGCCAGCAGCACCCGGGACGGGGAAAACATTCAGTACTTC | CASSTRDGENIQYF | TRBJ2-4 | . | . | TRBV7-6
TGTGCCAGCAGCCAAGAGGGTCCCTACGAGCAGTACTTC | CASSQEGPYEQYF | TRBJ2-7 | . | . | TRBV4-2
TGCAGCGTCCGGGACATTACTTACAATGAGCAGTTCTTC | CSVRDITYNEQFF | TRBJ2-1 | . | few | TRBV29-1
TGTGCCAGCAGCTTAGCGTGGCGGGAGATCTACAATGAGCAGTTCTTC | CASSLAWREIYNEQFF | TRBJ2-1 | TRBD2 | . | TRBV7-8
TGTGCCACCAGCAGTAGGTCCTCCAACATTCAGTACTTC | CATSSRSSNIQYF | TRBJ2-4 | . | few | TRBV15
TGTGCCAGCAGCGGCGGGACGATGACCTACGAGCAGTACTTC | CASSGGTMTYEQYF | TRBJ2-7 | . | . | TRBV7-2
TGTGCCAGCAGCATGGACAATGAGCAGTTCTTC | CASSMDNEQFF | TRBJ2-1 | . | . | TRBV7-9
TGTGCCAGCAGTTTATTGTCAGATACGCAGTATTTT | CASSLLSDTQYF | TRBJ2-3 | . | . | TRBV27
TGTGCCAGCAGCCTACAGGGTCCAAATGAGCAGTTCTTC | CASSLQGPNEQFF | TRBJ2-1 | . | few | TRBV5-6
TGTGCCAGCAGCACCGGATATAGGGGCGGAGAGCAGTACTTC | CASSTGYRGGEQYF | TRBJ2-7 | . | . | TRBV7-9
TGTGCCAGCAGCCAGACTAGCGACTACAATGAGCAGTTCTTC | CASSQTSDYNEQFF | TRBJ2-1 | TRBD2 | . | TRBV25-1
TGTGCCAGCAGTTACCTTCAGGGGTGGGGCACTGAAGCTTTCTTT | CASSYLQGWGTEAFF | TRBJ1-1 | . | . | TRBV6-6
TGTGCCAGCAGCTTGAGCGGGACTTTAGAGACCCAGTACTTC | CASSLSGTLETQYF | TRBJ2-5 | TRBD2 | . | TRBV7-9
TGTGCCACCAGCAGAGATTTAAGAGAGACCCAGTACTTC | CATSRDLRETQYF | TRBJ2-5 | . | . | TRBV15
TGCGCCAGCAGCTTGAGATTAGCGGGAACCTACAATGAGCAGTTCTTC | CASSLRLAGTYNEQFF | TRBJ2-1 | TRBD2 | . | TRBV5-1
TGTGCCTGGAGTTTCGGTAATGAGCAGTTCTTC | CAWSFGNEQFF | TRBJ2-1 | . | . | TRBV30
TGTGCCAGCAGCGTAGCAGGAGGGCTGGCAGATACGCAGTATTTT | CASSVAGGLADTQYF | TRBJ2-3 | . | . | TRBV9
TGTGCCAGCAGCCAAGGGACTAGCGGAGGAGAGACCCAGTACTTC | CASSQGTSGGETQYF | TRBJ2-5 | TRBD2 | few | TRBV14
TGCAGCGTTGCAGGGGGGACGAACACTGAAGCTTTCTTT | CSVAGGTNTEAFF | TRBJ1-1 | TRBD1 | few | TRBV29-1
TGCAGCGTTGTGTGGGGCGACAGGGGCTACGAGCAGTACTTC | CSVVWGDRGYEQYF | TRBJ2-7 | TRBD1 | few | TRBV29-1
TGTGCCAGCAGCCACCAACTAGACCGGACGGAGACCCAGTACTTC | CASSHQLDRTETQYF | TRBJ2-5 | . | . | TRBV14
TGTGCCAGCAGCGATCGGACTAGCGGGACCGATGAGCAGTTCTTC | CASSDRTSGTDEQFF | TRBJ2-1 | TRBD2 | . | TRBV5-8
TGTGCCAGCATGGTGGCGACCGGGGAGCTGTTTTTT | CASMVATGELFF | TRBJ2-2 | . | few | TRBV2
TGTGCCAGCAGCGTAGATCCAGAGACCCAGTACTTC | CASSVDPETQYF | TRBJ2-5 | . | . | TRBV9
TGCAGCCAGTCAACAGGAGGTCCCGACGAGCAGTACTTC | CSQSTGGPDEQYF | TRBJ2-7 | . | few | TRBV29-1
TGCGCCAGCAGCTTTTTATCTGGACAGGGGGACATTGAGCAGTTCTTC | CASSFLSGQGDIEQFF | TRBJ2-1 | TRBD1 | . | TRBV5-1
TGTGCCAGCAGTTCTAAGACAGGGATGAGAACTAATGAAAAACTGTTTTTT | CASSSKTGMRTNEKLFF | TRBJ1-4 | TRBD1 | . | TRBV27
TGTGCCAGCAGCTTAGGGGGCGCGGACTACGAGCAGTACTTC | CASSLGGADYEQYF | TRBJ2-7 | . | few | TRBV7-9
TGTGCCAGCAGTTTAGCTGGACTAGCGGGAGTTTGGGCCCAAGAGACCCAGTACTTC | CASSLAGLAGVWAQETQYF | TRBJ2-5 | TRBD2 | few | TRBV28
TGTGCCAGCTCACCACCGGGGGCGGGACGACCGTGGAATGAGCAGTTCTTC | CASSPPGAGRPWNEQFF | TRBJ2-1 | . | . | TRBV18